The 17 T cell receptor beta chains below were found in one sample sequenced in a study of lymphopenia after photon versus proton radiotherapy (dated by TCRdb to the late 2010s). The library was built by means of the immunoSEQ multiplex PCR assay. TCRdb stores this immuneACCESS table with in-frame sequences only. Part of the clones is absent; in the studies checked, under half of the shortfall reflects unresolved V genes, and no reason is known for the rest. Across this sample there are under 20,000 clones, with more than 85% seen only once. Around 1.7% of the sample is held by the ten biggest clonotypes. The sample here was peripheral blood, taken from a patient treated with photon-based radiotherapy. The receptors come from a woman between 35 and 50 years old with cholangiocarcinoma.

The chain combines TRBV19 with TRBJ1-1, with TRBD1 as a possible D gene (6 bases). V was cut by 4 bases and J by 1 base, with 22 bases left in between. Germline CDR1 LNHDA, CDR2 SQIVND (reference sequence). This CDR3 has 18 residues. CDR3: CASSRRAGAERRNTEAFF. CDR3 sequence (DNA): TGTGCCAGTAGTAGGCGGGCGGGGGCGGAACGGAGGAACACTGAAGCTTTCTTT.

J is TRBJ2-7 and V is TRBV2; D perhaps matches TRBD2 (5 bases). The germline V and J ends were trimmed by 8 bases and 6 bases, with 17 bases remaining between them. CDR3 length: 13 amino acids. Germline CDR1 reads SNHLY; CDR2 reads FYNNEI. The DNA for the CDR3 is TGTGCCAGCTTCAGCGGTGCGGGCGGCGAGCAGTACTTC. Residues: CASFSGAGGEQYF.

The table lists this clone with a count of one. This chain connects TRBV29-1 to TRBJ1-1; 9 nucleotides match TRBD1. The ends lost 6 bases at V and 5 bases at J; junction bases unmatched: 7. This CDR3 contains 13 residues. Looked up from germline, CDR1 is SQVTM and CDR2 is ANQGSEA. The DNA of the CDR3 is TGCAGCGTGAAGACAGGGGGTAGGACTGAAGCTTTCTTT. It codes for CSVKTGGRTEAFF.

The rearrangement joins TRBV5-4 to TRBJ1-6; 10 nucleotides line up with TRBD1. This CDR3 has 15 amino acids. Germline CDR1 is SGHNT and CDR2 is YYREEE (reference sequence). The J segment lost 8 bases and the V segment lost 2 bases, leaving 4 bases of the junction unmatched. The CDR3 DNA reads TGTGCCAGCAGCTTCGACAGGGGGCGAGATTCACCCCTCCACTTT. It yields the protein CASSFDRGRDSPLHF.

CDR3 region: CASSLARDTQGSNEQFF. CDR3 DNA: TGTGCCAGCAGTTTGGCTCGGGACACCCAGGGGAGCAATGAGCAGTTCTTC. V usage is TRBV27 and J usage is TRBJ2-1; D might be TRBD1 (6 bases). The V end was cut by 3 bases, the J end by 6 bases, with 21 bases between. The CDR3 consists of 17 residues. Germline V gene lookup returns CDR1 MNHEY and CDR2 SMNVEV (reference sequence).

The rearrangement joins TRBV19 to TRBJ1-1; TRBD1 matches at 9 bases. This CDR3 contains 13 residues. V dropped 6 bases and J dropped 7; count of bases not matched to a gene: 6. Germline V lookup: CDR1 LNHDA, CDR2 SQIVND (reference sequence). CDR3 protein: CASSQQGAIEAFF. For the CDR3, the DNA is TGTGCCAGTAGCCAACAGGGGGCGATTGAAGCTTTCTTT.

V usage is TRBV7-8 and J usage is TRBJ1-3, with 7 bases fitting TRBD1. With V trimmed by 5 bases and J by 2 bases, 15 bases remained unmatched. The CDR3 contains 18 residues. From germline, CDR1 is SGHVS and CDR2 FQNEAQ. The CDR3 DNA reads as TGTGCCAGCAGCCGCGGACAGGTGTTGAAGTCGGCTGGAAACACCATATATTTT. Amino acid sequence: CASSRGQVLKSAGNTIYF.

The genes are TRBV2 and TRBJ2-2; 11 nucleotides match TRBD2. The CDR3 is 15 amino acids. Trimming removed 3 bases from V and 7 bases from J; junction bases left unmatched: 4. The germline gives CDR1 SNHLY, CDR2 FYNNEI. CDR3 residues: CASSETSGKVGELFF. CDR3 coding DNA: TGTGCCAGCAGTGAGACTAGCGGGAAAGTCGGGGAGCTGTTTTTT.

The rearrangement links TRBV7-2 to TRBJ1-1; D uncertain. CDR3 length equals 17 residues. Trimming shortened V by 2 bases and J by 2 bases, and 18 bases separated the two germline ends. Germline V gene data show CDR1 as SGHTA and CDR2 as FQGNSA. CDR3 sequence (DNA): TGTGCCAGCAGCTTACGAGTCCCTACGACACTTAACACTGAAGCTTTCTTT. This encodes CASSLRVPTTLNTEAFF.

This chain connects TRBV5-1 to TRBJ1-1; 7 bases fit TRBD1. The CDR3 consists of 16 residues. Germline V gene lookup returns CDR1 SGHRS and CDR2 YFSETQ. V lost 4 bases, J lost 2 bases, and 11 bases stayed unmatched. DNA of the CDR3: TGCGCCAGCAGCCAAGCAGGGACAGCTGCAAACACTGAAGCTTTCTTT. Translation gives CASSQAGTAANTEAFF.

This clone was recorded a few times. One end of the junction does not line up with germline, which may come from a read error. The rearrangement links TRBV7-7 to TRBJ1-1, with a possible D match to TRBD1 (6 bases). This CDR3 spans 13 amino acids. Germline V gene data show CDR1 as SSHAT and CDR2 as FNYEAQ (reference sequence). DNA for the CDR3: TGTGCTAGCAGCTTGGACAGGAACACTGAAGCTTTCTTT. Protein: CASSLDRNTEAFF.

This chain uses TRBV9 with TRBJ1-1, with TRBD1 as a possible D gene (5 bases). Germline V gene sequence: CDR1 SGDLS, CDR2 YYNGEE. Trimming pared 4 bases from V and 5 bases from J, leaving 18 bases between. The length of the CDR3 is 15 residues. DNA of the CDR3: TGTGCCAGCAGCCCTTGGGGGGGTGGGGGTACTGAAGCTTTCTTT. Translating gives CASSPWGGGGTEAFF.

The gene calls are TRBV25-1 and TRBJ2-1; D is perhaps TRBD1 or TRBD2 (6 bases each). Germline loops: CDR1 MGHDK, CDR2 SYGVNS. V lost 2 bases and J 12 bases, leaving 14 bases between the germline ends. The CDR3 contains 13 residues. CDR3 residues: CASSETGGRRQFF. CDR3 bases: TGTGCCAGCAGTGAAACCGGGGGCCGACGGCAGTTCTTC.

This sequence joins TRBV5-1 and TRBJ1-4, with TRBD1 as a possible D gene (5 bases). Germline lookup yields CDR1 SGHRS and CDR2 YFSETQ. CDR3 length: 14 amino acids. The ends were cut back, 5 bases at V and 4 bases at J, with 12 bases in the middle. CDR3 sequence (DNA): TGCGCCAGCAGGGGCGCAGGGAATAATGAAAAACTGTTTTTT. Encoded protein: CASRGAGNNEKLFF.

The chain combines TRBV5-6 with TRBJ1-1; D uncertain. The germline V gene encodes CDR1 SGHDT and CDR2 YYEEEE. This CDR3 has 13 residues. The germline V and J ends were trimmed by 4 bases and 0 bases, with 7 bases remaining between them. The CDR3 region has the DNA TGTGCCAGCAGCCCTTTAATGAACACTGAAGCTTTCTTT. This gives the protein CASSPLMNTEAFF.

CDR3 bases: TGTGCCAGCAGCCCCCATAGCGGGAGGGCCCCAGATACGCAGTATTTT. Amino acid sequence: CASSPHSGRAPDTQYF. The chain has TRBV7-2 and TRBJ2-3, with 11 bases matching TRBD2. There are 16 residues in the CDR3. With V trimmed by 5 bases and J by 4 bases, 8 bases remained unmatched. CDR1 and CDR2 from the germline V gene are SGHTA and FQGNSA.

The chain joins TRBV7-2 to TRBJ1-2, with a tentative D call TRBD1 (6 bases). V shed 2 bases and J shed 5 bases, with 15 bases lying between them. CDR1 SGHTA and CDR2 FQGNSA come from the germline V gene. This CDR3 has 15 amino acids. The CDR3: CASSLTWTDTYGYTF. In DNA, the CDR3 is TGTGCCAGCAGCTTAACTTGGACAGATACTTATGGCTACACCTTC.